What follows is one T cell receptor beta chain and its context. As yet, its antigen is unknown. This specimen comes from a study of naive and memory T cell subsets. The CDR3 loop spans 14 amino acids. Trimming took off 6 bases at V and 2 bases at J, with 8 bases between the two ends. Looked up from germline, CDR1 is MNHEY and CDR2 is SVGAGI. Ligated cDNA underwent four rounds of PCR with nested alpha and beta constant region primers and SP2. TCRdb processed the UMI-ligation and nested PCR reads anew with MiXCR; each CDR3 protein has one entry. The data hold tens of thousands of distinct CDR3 sequences, with roughly 6.6% observed a single time. Broader study findings: The RNA method is potentially sensitive to activation and differentiation changes.

The treatment: skin biopsy from PPD injection site in Mantoux-positive individual. A UMI-containing oligonucleotide was joined by 3' ligation to the TCR cDNA template. Biopsied sites were PPD injections in people with a positive Mantoux test. The receptor's source is an adult in good health. Sequenced material: skin, taken from a tuberculin skin test site. The V gene is TRBV6-5, the J gene TRBJ2-6; D is undetermined. The chain's CDR3 is CASRLTAGANVLTF. For the CDR3, the DNA is TGTGCCAGCAGACTTACAGCTGGGGCCAACGTCCTGACTTTC.